Listed below are T cell receptor beta chains from one sample, sequenced in a study of blood T cells in healthy people across ages. TCRdb re-called the 5' RACE reads through MiXCR, storing one row per CDR3 protein. The top ten hold approximately 3.7% of the sample, which has 450,000 to 600,000 distinct CDR3 sequences, about 27% seen once. These data also formed part of another study, on T cells of mothers and their children.

The sequencing sample was made of blood. These receptors all stem from a boy between 2 and 15 years old in good health. The CDR3 runs from the conserved cysteine through the conserved F or W. D genes are given only for firm matches. Clone size, where shown, is once, few, many, or a class for clones that have expanded.

J | V | size | D | length | DNA | CDR3
TRBJ1-6 | TRBV19 | NA | NA | 15 | TGTGCCAGTAGTATGGTACACCTTGATGGTTCACCCCTCCACTTT | CASSMVHLDGSPLHF
TRBJ2-3 | TRBV20-1 | NA | NA | 14 | TGCAGTGCAAACGGGGCGGGGTCCACAGATACGCAGTATTTT | CSANGAGSTDTQYF
TRBJ2-4 | TRBV3-1 | few | NA | 14 | TGTGCCAGCAGCCGACTGGGGTCCAAAAACATTCAGTACTTC | CASSRLGSKNIQYF
TRBJ1-6 | TRBV27 | NA | NA | 15 | TGTGCCAGCAGTTTCGTCGGGACGGATAATTCACCCCTCCACTTT | CASSFVGTDNSPLHF
TRBJ2-2 | TRBV11-2 | NA | TRBD2 | 17 | TGTGCCAGCAGCTTACTAGCGGGAGGGCCCCGAACCGGGGAGCTGTTTTTT | CASSLLAGGPRTGELFF
TRBJ2-1 | TRBV12-3/TRBV12-4 | NA | NA | 12 | TGTGCCAGCGTCGGCTTCTACAATGAGCAGTTCTTC | CASVGFYNEQFF
TRBJ2-7 | TRBV20-1 | NA | TRBD1 | 13 | TGCAGTGCTAGAGGGGCAGGGGGCTACGAGCAGTACTTC | CSARGAGGYEQYF
TRBJ1-5 | TRBV12-5 | few | TRBD1 | 14 | TGTGCTAGTGGGCAGGGACAGGGTACTCAGCCCCAGCATTTT | CASGQGQGTQPQHF
TRBJ1-4 | TRBV30 | few | TRBD1 | 14 | TGTGCCTGGAGTCTCGGGACAGGGGATGAAAAACTGTTTTTT | CAWSLGTGDEKLFF
TRBJ2-2 | TRBV12-3/TRBV12-4 | few | NA | 15 | TGTGCCACCCACCCCCCCGGGACCTACACCGGGGAGCTGTTTTTT | CATHPPGTYTGELFF
TRBJ2-3 | TRBV7-9 | NA | TRBD2 | 16 | TGTGCCAGCAGCTTACAACTAGCGGGGGCCACAGATACGCAGTATTTT | CASSLQLAGATDTQYF
TRBJ2-1 | TRBV4-1 | NA | TRBD2 | 17 | TGCGCCAGCAGCCAGGGTCTACTAGCGCCCTCGGGGAATGAGCAGTTCTTC | CASSQGLLAPSGNEQFF
TRBJ1-2 | TRBV28 | many | TRBD1 | 13 | TGTGCCAGCAGTATCGGGACAGCCTATGGCTACACCTTC | CASSIGTAYGYTF
TRBJ2-1 | TRBV29-1 | few | NA | 11 | TGCAGCGTTGATTACCCGGATGAGCAGTTCTTC | CSVDYPDEQFF
TRBJ2-1 | TRBV5-1 | NA | TRBD2 | 15 | TGCGCCAGCAGCTGGACTAGCGGGGTAGGTTATGAGCAGTTCTTC | CASSWTSGVGYEQFF
TRBJ2-2 | TRBV5-1 | few | TRBD1 | 14 | TGCGCCAGCAGCGTTTGGACAGGGTCCGGGGAGCTGTTTTTT | CASSVWTGSGELFF
TRBJ2-5 | TRBV9 | few | NA | 15 | TGTGCCAGCAGCGCTGACCTAGCCGGAGTGGAGACCCAGTACTTC | CASSADLAGVETQYF
TRBJ2-4 | TRBV4-1 | NA | TRBD2 | 19 | TGCGCCAGCAGCCAAGGGGAGCGGGAGATCAGTATAGCCAAAAACATTCAGTACTTC | CASSQGEREISIAKNIQYF
TRBJ2-1 | TRBV29-1 | few | NA | 15 | TGCAGCGTCCGTTTAGGTGGGGGTGGGGACAATGAGCAGTTCTTC | CSVRLGGGGDNEQFF
TRBJ2-1 | TRBV20-1 | NA | NA | 16 | TGCAGTGCTAGAGAGTTTGGGAGGGGGCAGGTTAATGAGCAGTTCTTC | CSAREFGRGQVNEQFF
TRBJ2-7 | TRBV28 | few | NA | 13 | TGTGCCAGCAGTTTAGCGGTAAACTACGAGCAGTACTTC | CASSLAVNYEQYF
TRBJ2-2 | TRBV6-5 | NA | NA | 16 | TGTGCCAGCAGTTACAGGCAGGGGAGTAACACCGGGGAGCTGTTTTTT | CASSYRQGSNTGELFF
TRBJ2-1 | TRBV6-2/TRBV6-3 | NA | NA | 14 | TGTGCCAGGGAATCCGGAAGCTCCTACAATGAGCAGTTCTTC | CARESGSSYNEQFF
TRBJ1-2 | TRBV18 | NA | TRBD1 | 15 | TGTGCCAGCTCAACCTCGGACAGGACCCAGGGTGGCTACACCTTC | CASSTSDRTQGGYTF
TRBJ2-7 | TRBV20-1 | NA | TRBD2 | 16 | TGCAGTGCTAGCCCCCTGACTAGCGCTACTACCTACGAGCAGTACTTC | CSASPLTSATTYEQYF
TRBJ2-6 | TRBV5-1 | NA | NA | 15 | TGCGCCAGCAGGCTGGACATATCTGGGGCCAACGTCCTGACTTTC | CASRLDISGANVLTF
TRBJ2-3 | TRBV2 | NA | TRBD2 | 15 | TGTGCCAGCAGCGCCGGGACTACTAGCACAGATACGCAGTATTTT | CASSAGTTSTDTQYF
TRBJ2-1 | TRBV14 | NA | NA | 14 | TGTGCCACCTCCCGGGCAGGAGGGTACAATGAGCAGTTCTTC | CATSRAGGYNEQFF
TRBJ1-4 | TRBV25-1 | many | TRBD1 | 12 | TGTGCCAGCAGGGACAGGGTGGAGAAACTGTTTTTT | CASRDRVEKLFF
TRBJ1-3 | TRBV7-8 | NA | NA | 17 | TGTGCCAGCAGCCTATTCGACAGGCTGGCCTCTGGAAACACCATATATTTT | CASSLFDRLASGNTIYF
TRBJ2-7 | TRBV7-9 | NA | NA | 15 | TGTGCCAGCAGCCCGACCAGGGGGGAACCCTACGAGCAGTACTTC | CASSPTRGEPYEQYF
TRBJ1-2 | TRBV12-3/TRBV12-4 | NA | NA | 15 | TGTGCCAGCAGTTTAGCGCCGGGAGTGGGCTATGGCTACACCTTC | CASSLAPGVGYGYTF
TRBJ1-2 | TRBV24-1 | few | TRBD1 | 16 | TGTGCCACCAGTGATCCCGTGACAGGGATAAACTATGGCTACACCTTC | CATSDPVTGINYGYTF
TRBJ1-1 | TRBV18 | NA | NA | 15 | TGTGCCACCTCACCAAATTTCGGGAAGAACACTGAAGCTTTCTTT | CATSPNFGKNTEAFF
TRBJ2-5 | TRBV11-3 | NA | TRBD1 | 13 | TGTGCCAGCAGCGCCGGGACAGAAGAGACCCAGTACTTC | CASSAGTEETQYF
TRBJ2-1 | TRBV20-1 | NA | NA | 14 | TGCAGTGCTAGAGAGGACTCCTTTGGGCATGAGCAGTTCTTC | CSAREDSFGHEQFF
TRBJ2-5 | TRBV10-3 | few | NA | 14 | TGTGCCATCAGTCAGGCTAGCGATACGGGGACCCAGTACTTC | CAISQASDTGTQYF
TRBJ1-1 | TRBV6-6 | NA | NA | 12 | TGTGCCAGCACCGCGGGGGAGCCTGAAGCTTTCTTT | CASTAGEPEAFF
TRBJ1-2 | TRBV21-1 | NA | NA | 14 | TGTGCCAGCAGCCAGGGGGCATCGGGGTATGGCTACACCTTC | CASSQGASGYGYTF
TRBJ2-3 | TRBV29-1 | NA | TRBD2 | 13 | TGCAGCGTCGGGACTAGGAGCACAGATACGCAGTATTTT | CSVGTRSTDTQYF
TRBJ2-7 | TRBV12-5 | once | NA | 16 | TGTGCTAGTGGCTCCCCGGGACAACTCCTTTCCTACGAGCAGTACTTC | CASGSPGQLLSYEQYF
TRBJ2-3 | TRBV28 | NA | TRBD2 | 14 | TGTGCCAGCAGTGTCGAGCGGGAGTACGATACGCAGTATTTT | CASSVEREYDTQYF
TRBJ2-4 | TRBV6-6 | NA | TRBD2 | 14 | TGTGCCCGAGTCCCCGGGGAGGGCCAAAACATTCAGTACTTC | CARVPGEGQNIQYF
TRBJ1-1 | TRBV30 | few | NA | 12 | TGTGCCATAGAAAATCGGTTCCCTGAAGCTTTCTTT | CAIENRFPEAFF
TRBJ2-7 | TRBV27 | NA | NA | 14 | TGTGCCAGCAGTGCACAGGGAGTTGGCTACGAGCAGTACTTC | CASSAQGVGYEQYF
TRBJ2-2 | TRBV4-3 | few | NA | 14 | TGCGCCAGCAGCCAAGGACTATTGACCGGGGAGCTGTTTTTT | CASSQGLLTGELFF
TRBJ2-1 | TRBV29-1 | few | TRBD2 | 14 | TGCAGCGTTGAAGAGACGGCTAGCGGGAGGGCCCAGTTCTTC | CSVEETASGRAQFF
TRBJ1-2 | TRBV12-3/TRBV12-4 | NA | TRBD1 | 15 | TGTGCCAGCAGTCGGGACAGGGGAATCTTCTATGGCTACACCTTC | CASSRDRGIFYGYTF
TRBJ2-5 | TRBV7-2 | few | NA | 15 | TGTGCCAGCAGCTCCCCAGGGACATTCGCCGAGACCCAGTACTTC | CASSSPGTFAETQYF
TRBJ2-7 | TRBV2 | few | TRBD2 | 13 | TGTGCCAACGGGGGGGACTCCTCCTACGAGCAGTACTTC | CANGGDSSYEQYF
TRBJ2-3 | TRBV6-2/TRBV6-3 | NA | NA | 12 | TGTGCCAGCAGTTACGTCACAGATACGCAGTATTTT | CASSYVTDTQYF
TRBJ2-7 | TRBV7-9 | many | NA | 15 | TGTGCCAGCAGCCTAGCCGGGACCCAAGACTACGAGCAGTACTTC | CASSLAGTQDYEQYF
TRBJ2-7 | TRBV28 | NA | TRBD2 | 15 | TGTGCCAGCAGTCTTGAGCCGGGACTAGCCTACGAGCAGTACTTC | CASSLEPGLAYEQYF
TRBJ1-4 | TRBV7-2 | NA | NA | 15 | TGTGCCAGCAGCCGACCAAGGACGGGGAATGAAAAACTGTTTTTT | CASSRPRTGNEKLFF
TRBJ1-5 | TRBV5-5 | once | NA | 15 | TGTGCCAGCAGCTTTTTAGGGAATAGCAATCAGCCCCAGCATTTT | CASSFLGNSNQPQHF